This TCR beta chain stems from a study of shared clonotypes between healthy human individuals. Regarding the study as a whole: Only blood underwent sampling, and tissue repertoires likely differ.

Only in-frame clones appear in the TCRdb table, and some are missing; sequencing was by immunoSEQ multiplex PCR. The sample lists around 2.5 million clones, 93% occurring once. As for this clone: Its antigen is currently unknown.

CDR3 length equals 14 residues. The V and J ends lost 4 bases and 9 bases respectively, with 16 bases between them. The germline gives CDR1 LGHNA, CDR2 YSLEER. The V gene is TRBV4-3, the J gene TRBJ1-5; a possible D gene is TRBD1 (6 bases). Sequencing was performed on naive CD4+ T cells from PBMCs. Subset noted: CD45RA+ positively selected. This clonotype was sampled from a man aged 18 to 30 in good health. Some clones in this sample may be carry-over from other donors' samples. DNA for the CDR3: TGCGCCAGCAGCCTGACAGGAAGGGGTTGGCCCCAGCATTTT. This sequence encodes CASSLTGRGWPQHF.